Listed below are T cell receptor beta chains from one sample, sequenced in a study of T cell changes during pregnancy in multiple sclerosis. Sequenced by immunoSEQ multiplex PCR; TCRdb stores in-frame clones only, minus some. The sample contains approximately 96,000 clones, about 91% of which appear only once. The sequencing here drew on peripheral blood, taken after pregnancy. These receptors all come from a female donor in good health, enrolled as a control in a pregnancy study. CDR3s include the opening cysteine and the closing phenylalanine or tryptophan. Fields, in order: J gene, D gene, clone size, V gene, CDR3 DNA, CDR3 protein. A D gene is named only where the DNA matches it firmly. Rows may omit the clone size; those that give it use once, few, many or a size class.

j_call: TRBJ1-3
d_call: NA
clone_size: NA
v_call: TRBV5-1
cdr3_nt: TGCGCCAGCAGCAGAACCCGACAGACACTGGGAAACACCATATATTTT
cdr3_aa: CASSRTRQTLGNTIYF

j_call: TRBJ1-1
d_call: NA
clone_size: NA
v_call: TRBV7-6
cdr3_nt: TGTGCCAGCAGCCAGCTCGACTGGGACACTGAAGCTTTCTTT
cdr3_aa: CASSQLDWDTEAFF

j_call: TRBJ1-2
d_call: NA
clone_size: NA
v_call: TRBV7-9
cdr3_nt: TGTGCCAGCAGCTCTGACCCGGGGGGCTACACCTTC
cdr3_aa: CASSSDPGGYTF

j_call: TRBJ1-2
d_call: NA
clone_size: NA
v_call: TRBV10-3
cdr3_nt: TGTGCCATCAGAAGACAAGAGCTAAACTATGGCTACACCTTC
cdr3_aa: CAIRRQELNYGYTF

j_call: TRBJ2-1
d_call: TRBD2
clone_size: NA
v_call: TRBV27
cdr3_nt: TGTGCCAGCACCACCTTTCTCGGCGGGAGGGCCAAGGGCGAGCAGTTCTTC
cdr3_aa: CASTTFLGGRAKGEQFF

j_call: TRBJ2-7
d_call: NA
clone_size: NA
v_call: TRBV13
cdr3_nt: TGTGCCAGCAGCTTAGGTTCGGGAGACTACGAGCAGTACTTC
cdr3_aa: CASSLGSGDYEQYF

j_call: TRBJ2-7
d_call: NA
clone_size: NA
v_call: TRBV11-2
cdr3_nt: TGTGCCAGCAGCCCCGCGGCAGGGAGGACCTACGAGCAGTACTTC
cdr3_aa: CASSPAAGRTYEQYF

j_call: TRBJ1-5
d_call: NA
clone_size: NA
v_call: TRBV2
cdr3_nt: TGTGCCAGCAGTGAATCAGGGGTAGGGGATCAGCCCCAGCATTTT
cdr3_aa: CASSESGVGDQPQHF

j_call: TRBJ2-7
d_call: NA
clone_size: NA
v_call: TRBV19
cdr3_nt: TGTGCCAGTAGAGACAGATTGTACGAGCAGTACTTC
cdr3_aa: CASRDRLYEQYF

j_call: TRBJ2-5
d_call: TRBD1
clone_size: NA
v_call: TRBV6-5
cdr3_nt: TGTGCCAGCACCCCCCTGACAGGGTCCGGGGAGACCCAGTACTTC
cdr3_aa: CASTPLTGSGETQYF

j_call: TRBJ1-2
d_call: NA
clone_size: NA
v_call: TRBV29-1
cdr3_nt: TGCAGCGTTGAAGACGGAGTTAACTATGGCTACACCTTC
cdr3_aa: CSVEDGVNYGYTF

j_call: TRBJ1-2
d_call: NA
clone_size: NA
v_call: TRBV28
cdr3_nt: TGTGCCATCCTGCGACCGGGACCCACACAGGGCTATGGCTACACCTTC
cdr3_aa: CAILRPGPTQGYGYTF

j_call: TRBJ2-1
d_call: TRBD2
clone_size: NA
v_call: TRBV5-4
cdr3_nt: TGTGCCAGCAGCCCAGGATCCGGGGGGGGAATTTTGAATGAGCAGTTCTTC
cdr3_aa: CASSPGSGGGILNEQFF

j_call: TRBJ1-6
d_call: NA
clone_size: NA
v_call: TRBV11-2
cdr3_nt: TGTGCCAGCAGCCGCCCCGGACACGCCGCCAATTCACCCCTCCACTTT
cdr3_aa: CASSRPGHAANSPLHF

j_call: TRBJ2-3
d_call: TRBD2
clone_size: NA
v_call: TRBV5-1
cdr3_nt: TGCGCCAGCAAGTTTGGGGGGGACACAGATACGCAGTATTTT
cdr3_aa: CASKFGGDTDTQYF

j_call: TRBJ2-3
d_call: TRBD2
clone_size: NA
v_call: TRBV5-1
cdr3_nt: TGCGCCAGCAGCCTCTCGACTAGCGGGAGGGGTACGCAGTATTTT
cdr3_aa: CASSLSTSGRGTQYF

j_call: TRBJ1-2
d_call: NA
clone_size: NA
v_call: TRBV6-5
cdr3_nt: TGTGCCAGCACCTACGAGGTCTTGGGTGGCTACACCTTC
cdr3_aa: CASTYEVLGGYTF

j_call: TRBJ1-2
d_call: TRBD1
clone_size: NA
v_call: TRBV4-1
cdr3_nt: TGCGCCAGCAGCCAACCGCGGCAGGGGGTTCAAGGCTACACCTTC
cdr3_aa: CASSQPRQGVQGYTF

j_call: TRBJ2-2
d_call: TRBD2
clone_size: NA
v_call: TRBV29-1
cdr3_nt: TGCAGCGCTATGAATAGCGGGAGGGCCACCGGGGAGCTGTTTTTT
cdr3_aa: CSAMNSGRATGELFF

j_call: TRBJ2-3
d_call: NA
clone_size: NA
v_call: TRBV7-5
cdr3_nt: TGTGCCAGAAGCTTAGAAGGACTAGCCACAGATACGCAGTATTTT
cdr3_aa: CARSLEGLATDTQYF

j_call: TRBJ1-2
d_call: NA
clone_size: NA
v_call: TRBV5-6
cdr3_nt: TGTGCCAGCAGCTTGGCCGCCGGCTATGGCTACACCTTC
cdr3_aa: CASSLAAGYGYTF

j_call: TRBJ2-2
d_call: TRBD2
clone_size: NA
v_call: TRBV11-2
cdr3_nt: TGTGCCAGCAGCTCCCTAGCGGGGGCCAACACCGGGGAGCTGTTTTTT
cdr3_aa: CASSSLAGANTGELFF

j_call: TRBJ1-4
d_call: NA
clone_size: NA
v_call: TRBV6-6
cdr3_nt: TGTGCCAGCAAGCAGGCTTCAACTAATGAAAAACTGTTTTTT
cdr3_aa: CASKQASTNEKLFF

j_call: TRBJ2-1
d_call: TRBD2
clone_size: NA
v_call: TRBV10-1
cdr3_nt: TGCGCCACCTTTGTCGGGAGGGAGGATGAGCAGTTCTTC
cdr3_aa: CATFVGREDEQFF

j_call: TRBJ1-2
d_call: NA
clone_size: many
v_call: TRBV27
cdr3_nt: TGTGCCAGCAGAGAGGGGCAGGGGATCGGTGGCTACACCTTC
cdr3_aa: CASREGQGIGGYTF

j_call: TRBJ1-4
d_call: NA
clone_size: NA
v_call: TRBV27
cdr3_nt: TGTGCCAGCAGTTTAGAAACGACTGGAAAACTGTTTTTT
cdr3_aa: CASSLETTGKLFF

j_call: TRBJ2-5
d_call: NA
clone_size: NA
v_call: TRBV6-1
cdr3_nt: TGTGCCAGCAAGATTGGGTTTCGAGCGGAGACCCAGTACTTC
cdr3_aa: CASKIGFRAETQYF

j_call: TRBJ1-1
d_call: NA
clone_size: NA
v_call: TRBV5-1
cdr3_nt: TGCGCCAGCAGCTCGTTTGACACAAACACTGAAGCTTTCTTT
cdr3_aa: CASSSFDTNTEAFF

j_call: TRBJ2-7
d_call: NA
clone_size: NA
v_call: TRBV5-1
cdr3_nt: TGCGCCAGCAGCCCCAGTGTACGGAGCTACGAGCAGTACTTC
cdr3_aa: CASSPSVRSYEQYF

j_call: TRBJ2-2
d_call: NA
clone_size: NA
v_call: TRBV27
cdr3_nt: TGTGCCAGCAGTTTCCGGCAACCTGGACAGTTTAGCGGGGAGCTGTTTTTT
cdr3_aa: CASSFRQPGQFSGELFF

j_call: TRBJ2-3
d_call: NA
clone_size: NA
v_call: TRBV30
cdr3_nt: TGTGCCTGGAGTGAGACAATTCCTAGCACAGATACGCAGTATTTT
cdr3_aa: CAWSETIPSTDTQYF

j_call: TRBJ2-2
d_call: TRBD2
clone_size: NA
v_call: TRBV2
cdr3_nt: TGTGCCAGCAGTTTACTAGCGGGAGGGACCGGGGAGCTGTTTTTT
cdr3_aa: CASSLLAGGTGELFF

j_call: TRBJ1-1
d_call: NA
clone_size: NA
v_call: TRBV30
cdr3_nt: TGTGCCTGGAGTGTAATGGGGAGGACTGAAGCTTTCTTT
cdr3_aa: CAWSVMGRTEAFF